The present T cell receptor (beta chain) was sequenced within a study of T cell responses to AZD1222 COVID-19 vaccine. Study outcomes and limitations: Seropositivity was recorded at baseline in only 6 or 7 AZD1222 recipients. Donors were chiefly white British, with a greater number of females, and clonal diversity was perhaps underestimated.

Of note for this clone: Its specificity is unknown.

Using immunoSEQ multiplex PCR, the repertoire was profiled, and TCRdb retains in-frame clones only, with some absent. The table shows under 120,000 clones, with under 95% occurring only once. The sequence came from an adult in good health. This sample comprised peripheral blood, obtained on day 0 of AZD1222 vaccination.

The DNA of the CDR3 is TGTGCCAGCAGCCAAGATGGGGGGGACGGTGGCTACACCTTC. This codes for CASSQDGGDGGYTF. The chain employs TRBV4-2 and TRBJ1-2; D possibly corresponds to TRBD1 (5 bases). In germline, CDR1 is LGHNA, CDR2 YNFKEQ. This CDR3 has 14 amino acids. Trimming removed 0 bases from V and 7 bases from J, with 12 bases in between.